This TCR beta chain was sequenced during a study of blood T cells in healthy people across ages. A few counts support this clonotype. The V gene end was trimmed by 5 bases and the J gene end by 7 bases; junction bases not matched to a gene: 10. CDR1 and CDR2 from the germline V gene are MNHEY and SMNVEV (reference sequence). The CDR3 has 14 amino acids. The use of a sample-barcoded 5' primer and a J-beta primer mix characterized a second PCR of roughly 6 to 11 cycles. TCRdb recomputed calls from the 5' RACE reads with MiXCR, one row per CDR3 protein. The profile shows approximately 1.5 million distinct CDR3 sequences, approximately 43% of them singletons.

The V call is TRBV27, the J call TRBJ2-7; 8 bases fit TRBD2. The TCR comes from a woman younger than 35 in good health. Material for sequencing was blood. The CDR3 sequence: CASSATSGGREQYF. CDR3 sequence (DNA): TGTGCCAGCAGTGCTACTAGCGGCGGTCGGGAGCAGTACTTC.